The 8 T cell receptor beta chains below all came from one sample that was sequenced in a study of T cell repertoires in cytomegalovirus infection. A single record per CDR3 protein comes from TCRdb applying MiXCR to the reads. The table has about 27,000 distinct CDR3 sequences, under 20% seen once; the top ten hold approximately 78%. These receptors are not linked to any known antigen. Sequencing used CD8+ T cells from cultured PBMCs, obtained from culture after CMV antigen stimulation. The receptors here all came from a human donor in good health (CMV status not recorded). Some clones in this sample may be carry-over from other donors' samples.

This chain links TRBV14 with TRBJ2-7, with D perhaps matching TRBD2 (6 bases). Looked up from germline, CDR1 is SGHDN and CDR2 is FVKESK. The V gene lost 2 bases and the J gene lost 1 base, with 18 bases spanning the gap. The CDR3 is 17 amino acids. CDR3 bases: TGTGCCAGCAGCCAAAGGGGCCCCGGGACTTTTTCCTACGAGCAGTACTTC. Translated, it gives CASSQRGPGTFSYEQYF.

The chain has TRBV9 and TRBJ1-5; 8 bases align to TRBD1. CDR1 SGDLS and CDR2 YYNGEE come from the germline V gene. This CDR3 contains 15 residues. V shed 4 bases and J 4 bases; nucleotides not matched to a gene: 7. The CDR3, as DNA: TGTGCCAGCAGCACCGGACAGGGAGGAAATCAGCCCCAGCATTTT. Amino acid sequence: CASSTGQGGNQPQHF.

V is TRBV27 and J is TRBJ1-5; D remains ambiguous. Per the germline V gene, CDR1 is MNHEY and CDR2 is SMNVEV (reference sequence). This CDR3 spans 14 amino acids. V shed 2 bases and J shed 0 bases, with 5 bases lying between them. The CDR3 coding sequence is TGTGCCAGCAGTTTAGCGGTTAGCAATCAGCCCCAGCATTTT. Amino acids: CASSLAVSNQPQHF.

This clonotype has a count of ten or more. This CDR3 reads CASSHTGGAYNEQFF. CDR3 DNA: TGCGCCAGCAGCCATACAGGGGGCGCCTACAATGAGCAGTTCTTC. The rearrangement uses TRBV4-3 and TRBJ2-1; 9 bases fit TRBD1. The CDR3 sequence is 15 residues long. Trimming cost V 3 bases and J 2 bases; bases outside gene matches: 2. Germline values: CDR1 LGHNA, CDR2 YSLEER.

The CDR3 loop is CSASPTGIYNYGYTF. CDR3 DNA: TGCAGTGCTTCCCCGACAGGGATCTATAACTATGGCTACACCTTC. This chain links TRBV20-1 with TRBJ1-2; 7 nucleotides match TRBD1. The ends lost 5 bases at V and 1 base at J; junction bases unmatched: 10. This CDR3 has 15 residues. From germline, CDR1 is DFQATT and CDR2 SNEGSKA (reference sequence).

This clonotype was observed a few times. The chain has TRBV20-1 and TRBJ1-1; no reliable D call. V gave up 3 bases and J gave up 7 bases, with 3 bases separating them. The CDR3 length is 9 residues. CDR1 is DFQATT and CDR2 is SNEGSKA in the germline V gene (reference sequence). The CDR3 DNA reads TGCAGTGCTAGGAGTGAAGCTTTCTTT. It encodes CSARSEAFF.

This chain links TRBV6-2 or TRBV6-3 with TRBJ2-1, with TRBD2 identical over 10 bases. V lost 2 bases and J lost 5; bases outside the gene matches: 6. This CDR3 is 16 amino acids long. Looked up from germline, CDR1 is MNHEY and CDR2 is SVGEGT. CDR3 nucleotide sequence: TGTGCCAGCAGTTACCCATCGCTAGCGGGAGACAATGAGCAGTTCTTC. Translation gives CASSYPSLAGDNEQFF.

This clonotype has a handful of counts. The chain joins TRBV19 to TRBJ1-1; possibly TRBD1 for D (6 bases). This CDR3 region has 14 residues. Trimming cost V 3 bases and J 1 base, with 9 bases left between them. Germline values: CDR1 LNHDA, CDR2 SQIVND (reference sequence). CDR3 coding DNA: TGTGCCAGTAGTATCGCAGGGGCGAACACTGAAGCTTTCTTT. Encoded protein: CASSIAGANTEAFF.